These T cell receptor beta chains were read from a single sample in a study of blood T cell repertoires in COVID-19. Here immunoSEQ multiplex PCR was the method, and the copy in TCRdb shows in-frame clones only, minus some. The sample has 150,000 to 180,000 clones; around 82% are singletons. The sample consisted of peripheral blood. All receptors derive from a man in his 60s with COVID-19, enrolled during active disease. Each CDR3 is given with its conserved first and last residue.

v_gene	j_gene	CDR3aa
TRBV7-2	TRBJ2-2	CASSYPEMELFF
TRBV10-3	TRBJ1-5	CAISESGGGIQPQHF
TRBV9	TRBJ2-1	CASSVGLAGGDNEQFF
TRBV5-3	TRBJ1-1	CARSGPHTEAFF
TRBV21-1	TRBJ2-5	CASRPRGQGQESQYF
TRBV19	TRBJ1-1	CASSMDRVTEAFF
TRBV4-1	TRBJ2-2	CASSPRDRNTGELFF
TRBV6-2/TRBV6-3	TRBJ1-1	CASSYSTGTGTEAFF
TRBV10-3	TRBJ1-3	CAISDTGQIIGNTIYF
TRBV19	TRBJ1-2	CASRRGDRADYGYTF
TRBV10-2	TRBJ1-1	CASSELTHQTEAFF
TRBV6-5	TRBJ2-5	CASSSGLAVGETQYF
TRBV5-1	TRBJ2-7	CASTVGQPPYEQYF
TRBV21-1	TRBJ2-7	CASSKGSRQGPPEQYF
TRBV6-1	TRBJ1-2	CASSEAGVQDYGYTF
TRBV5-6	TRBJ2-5	CASSTRDSHPLETQYF
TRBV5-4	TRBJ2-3	CASSSTGTGTQYF
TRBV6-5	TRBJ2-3	CASSWGRRPDTQYF
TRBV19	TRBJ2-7	CASTVSPGQGGEQYF
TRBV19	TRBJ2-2	CASSIVAGTNTGELFF
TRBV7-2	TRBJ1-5	CASSLEGVSSNQPQHF
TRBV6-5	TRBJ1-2	CASSTRQGPYYGYTF
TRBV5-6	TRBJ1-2	CASSFTGANYGYTF
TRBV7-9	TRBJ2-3	CASSLVLAGGGDTQYF
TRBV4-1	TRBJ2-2	CASSQLLAGELFF
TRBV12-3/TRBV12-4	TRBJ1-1	CASSIQVNTEAFF
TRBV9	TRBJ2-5	CASSVDASGRGAQYF
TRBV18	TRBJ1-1	CASSPPTQGRGTEAFF
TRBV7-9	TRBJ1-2	CASSPGGSPNYGYTF
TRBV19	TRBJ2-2	CASTAYGGASGELFF
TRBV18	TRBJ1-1	CASSLAMNTEAFF
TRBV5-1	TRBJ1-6	CASSRAGTGSSPLHF
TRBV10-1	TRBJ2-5	CASSESIHRGREETQYF
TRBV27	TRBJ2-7	CASSQGGQGLEQYF
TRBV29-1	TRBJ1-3	CSVRQDLPRNTIYF